This entry describes one T cell receptor beta chain. This clone is a singleton in its sample. Its antigen is unknown. Qualities for individual bases were not recorded, and no much larger clone is one base off. Other DNA sequences in this specimen translate into the identical CDR3. Healthy HIV-negative adults with no recently reported acute infections or vaccinations were included as donors. Only Caucasian adults living in Nashville, Tennessee, USA were represented among the donors. CD4+ T cells were enriched through magnetic negative selection, after which naive cells were positively selected on CD45RA and the remaining negative fraction served as the memory subset. Blood was collected by leukapheresis, and PBMCs were isolated by Ficoll-Histopaque density gradient centrifugation and then cryopreserved in liquid nitrogen vapor phase. Analytical flow cytometry was used to check the purity and quantity of each magnetically sorted T cell population. From each sorted fraction, genomic DNA was isolated and quantified by UV absorbance on a Nanodrop 2000c.

This record belongs to a study of shared clonotypes between healthy human individuals (dated by TCRdb to the early 2020s). Looking at the study overall: The cohort included three men and two women between 18 and 49 years of age. For each donor, CD4 naive and CD4 memory were each given three plates, CD8 naive was given two plates, and CD8 memory was given one plate. Per donor, leukapheresis produced somewhere between about 0.8 and 9 billion PBMCs. Libraries were prepared and TCR repertoires were sequenced by different laboratories using diverse techniques, in order to increase sequencing depth and limit assay-specific biases. Blood TCR repertoires of five healthy adults were deeply sequenced to estimate repertoire size and the extent of clonotype sharing between individuals. Summary of the overall study and its limitations: Even with the large sequencing depth, rarefaction of the sorted-subset datasets indicated that sequencing was incomplete. Roughly 5.2% of naive CD4, 3.5% of naive CD8, about 2.5% of memory CD4, and more than 0.35% of memory CD8 clonotypes were shared across several donors. Only blood was sampled, and tissue TCR repertoires likely differ from those in blood. The small number of donors limited the genetic and exposure-history diversity represented. Estimated clonotype richness was generally larger for naive than for memory subsets. Pairwise subsampling indicated that sequencing depth was expected to affect the degree of clonotype sharing among donors. Clonotypes shared by all four sorted-subset donors showed higher generation probabilities than non-shared clonotypes.

TCR CDR3 regions were amplified from genomic DNA by multiplex PCR using the deep immunoSEQ assay. Genomic DNA extracted from each cell subset was distributed evenly over all wells of several immunoSEQ 96-well plates, and each plate served as one replicate. For sorted subsets, about 0.2 ug genomic DNA, equal to 30,000 to 35,000 T cell genomes, was loaded into each replicate PCR. Purified libraries were quantified with a Qubit 3.0 fluorometer, sized on a Bioanalyzer 2100, and re-quantified with the KAPA Library Quantification kit. A separate single-read 150-cycle Illumina NextSeq 550 flow cell was used to sequence each immunoSEQ 96-well plate. In the source study's methods: The immunoSEQ output contained only junctional sequences without quality scores, so filtering could not match that applied to full-length reads. Sequences were annotated with PyIR, a Python wrapper for IgBLAST v1.9, using IMGT germline references to assign V/J genes and CDR3. Reads with weak V/J assignments (E-value above 1e-6), missing CDR3, stop codons, out-of-frame junctions, or ambiguous translated residues were removed. V3J clonotypes were defined as sequences sharing an identical inferred V gene, J gene, and CDR3 amino acid sequence. The percentage overlap between two repertoires was calculated by dividing the number of shared unique clonotypes by the size of the smaller repertoire. RTK rarefaction, the Chao1 estimator, and Recon v2.1 estimates of unobserved clonotypes were used to assess repertoire richness. For all TCRbeta clonotypes obtained by the gDNA method from several donors, generation probabilities were computed with OLGA. TCRdb took over this immuneACCESS table, retaining in-frame rearrangements with V and J assigned. Such tables are incomplete; in checked studies, under half of the missing clones stem from an unresolved V gene, and the remainder is unexplained. V, J and clone size reflect that table, while D and trimming were determined from the DNA. This sample is represented by some 1,600,000 clones; nearly 99% of them were singletons. The top ten hold approximately 0.45% of the sample.

The germline ends are 7 bases apart after V is trimmed by 1 base and J by 4 bases. CDR1 SGHTA and CDR2 FQGNSA were looked up in the germline V gene. CDR3 length: 13 amino acids, cysteine to phenylalanine. Only the CDR3 DNA is retained, 39 bases long and in frame from the first base. Here the chain combines TRBV7-2 and TRBJ2-5; the D segment cannot be called with confidence. Specimen: naive CD4+ T cells sorted from blood. The cell subset or site tag for this specimen amounts to: CD45RA+ positively selected. The TCR was taken from a man under 40 in good health. Here the CDR3 is given as CASSLGSGETQYF. The nucleotide sequence reads as follows: TGTGCCAGCAGCTTAGGATCTGGAGAGACCCAGTACTTC. With the portions outside the CDR3 filled from the reference TRBV7-2 and TRBJ2-5 genes, the complete variable region becomes GAGVSQSPSNKVTEKGKDVELRCDPISGHTALYWYRQSLGQGLEFLIYFQGNSAPDKSGLPSDRFSAERTGGSVSTLTIQRTQQEDSAVYLCASSLGSGETQYFGPGTRLLVL.